The clone carrying this TCR beta chain was detected ten times or more. Its antigen is not identified. There were TCR beta CDR3 regions amplified from RNA transcripts. First-round RT-PCR targeting the TCR CDR3 was performed with the HTBI primer set. TCRdb fed the multiplex PCR reads into MiXCR, producing one record per CDR3 protein. This sample carries 250,000 to 350,000 distinct CDR3 sequences, roughly 17% of them seen once, and the ten largest clones take approximately 35%. The data stem from a study of T cells in Graves' hyperthyroidism and ophthalmopathy. At the level of the study: Peripheral blood was taken when the disease was first diagnosed, before any treatment began.

No ophthalmopathy progression within 18 months constituted stable Graves' hyperthyroidism. The PBMCs studied were ones that came from roughly 9.4 ml fresh peripheral blood. Per germline, CDR1 MNHNS and CDR2 SASEGT. Trimming stripped 9 bases from V and 3 bases from J, with 15 bases between. This CDR3 is 13 amino acids long. Broader study findings: Patients with ophthalmopathy were separated from those with stable hyperthyroidism by a 13 V-J model.

This TCR was recovered from a man aged 25-45 years with Graves' hyperthyroidism. J is TRBJ2-7 and V is TRBV6-1; D might be TRBD1 or TRBD2, each matching 6 bases. What was sequenced was blood. The CDR3 loop reads CASRRGANYEQYF. The DNA for the CDR3 is TGTGCCAGTAGGAGGGGGGCGAACTACGAGCAGTACTTC.